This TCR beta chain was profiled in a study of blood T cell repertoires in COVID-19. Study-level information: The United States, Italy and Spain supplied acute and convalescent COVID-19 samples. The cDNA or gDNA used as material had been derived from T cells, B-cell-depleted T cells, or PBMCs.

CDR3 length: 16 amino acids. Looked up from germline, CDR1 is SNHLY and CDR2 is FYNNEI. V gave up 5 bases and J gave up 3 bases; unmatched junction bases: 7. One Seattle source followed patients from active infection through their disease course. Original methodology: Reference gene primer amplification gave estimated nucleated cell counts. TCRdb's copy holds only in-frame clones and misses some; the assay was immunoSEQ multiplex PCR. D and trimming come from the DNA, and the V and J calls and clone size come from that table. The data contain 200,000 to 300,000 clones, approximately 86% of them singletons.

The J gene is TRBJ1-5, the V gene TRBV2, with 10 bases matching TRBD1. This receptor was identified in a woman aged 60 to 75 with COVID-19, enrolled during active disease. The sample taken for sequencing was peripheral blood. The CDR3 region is CASSQFGTGANQPQHF. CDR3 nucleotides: TGTGCCAGCAGTCAGTTTGGGACAGGGGCCAATCAGCCCCAGCATTTT.